This section outlines one TCR beta chain sequence together with its context. Its binding antigen is unknown. Base qualities are not recorded, but no much larger clone differs from it by a single base. These data originate in a study of OX40 agonist ivuxolimab in advanced cancers. For the study in its entirety: Ivuxolimab was an agonistic, fully human IgG2 monoclonal antibody directed against OX40 (CD134), a costimulatory receptor. Intravenous ivuxolimab was administered to patients every 2 weeks at six dose levels: 0.01, 0.1, 0.3, 1.5, 3 and 10 mg/kg. Of the approximately 54 patients in dose escalation, 19 had hepatocellular carcinoma, around 15 had melanoma, 9 had renal cell carcinoma and 9 had head and neck cancer. In the dose-escalation cohort, approximately 83% of patients were male, and the mean age was 60 years with a range of about 20 to 90. Patients were allowed to have had prior anti-PD-1, anti-PD-L1 or anti-CTLA-4 therapy, and 40% of the dose-escalation patients had previously received checkpoint inhibitors. Partial responses were achieved by three dose-escalation patients, of whom one had hepatocellular carcinoma and two had cutaneous melanoma. The point of sequencing TCRbeta in the periphery was to test whether ivuxolimab changed TCR sequence diversity and drove clonal T-cell expansion. The paper describes the monotherapy dose-escalation part (N of about 47 patients) of the phase I trial of ivuxolimab.

The V end loses 3 bases and the J end loses 0 bases, and a stretch of 12 bases separates them. Inclusive of the bounding cysteine and phenylalanine, the CDR3 is 16 residues long. The kept DNA is CDR3 alone, 48 bases in frame from the first base. For CDR1 and CDR2, the germline V gene lists MNHEY and SVGAGI. The trial excluded patients who had a history of autoimmune disease or were on systemic immunosuppression. Peripheral blood for TCR sequencing was collected from all dose cohorts at baseline, on cycle 4 day 1, and on cycle 7 day 1. Samples came from an open-label, multicenter, first-in-human phase I dose-escalation trial of ivuxolimab. The trial enrolled adults with locally advanced or metastatic head and neck squamous cell, hepatocellular, melanoma or renal cell carcinoma. Before TCR sequencing, CD4+ T cells and CD8+ T cells were sorted from peripheral blood as separate populations. Genomic DNA was isolated from the sorted cells so that the TCRbeta CDR3 region could be sequenced. The immunoSEQ Assay was used for sequencing of TCRbeta CDR3 regions. TCRdb mirrors the immuneACCESS table, restricted to in-frame sequences. Some clones are absent from its copies; in checked studies, under half trace to an unresolved V gene, and the reason for the others is unknown. In this sample the table shows 70,000 to 100,000 clones, 75% to 90% of which occur a single time. The ten largest clones capture nearly 7.5% of the sample.

Here is what the overall study found, with its caveats: Partial responders in the 0.1-3.0 mg/kg groups had among the lowest normalized peripheral clonal expansion, especially among CD8+ T cells. At doses of 0.1 to 3.0 mg/kg, clonal expansion of both CD4+ and CD8+ T cells in blood was seen between baseline and week 6. Antigen specificity was not determined for the clonally expanded peripheral T cells. After ivuxolimab, CD8+ T cells had more expanded clones than CD4+ T cells on average. Low levels of normalized T-cell clonal expansion were also shown by some nonresponding patients.

Recombination connected TRBV6-5 to TRBJ1-5; TRBD1 is a weak D gene call, 5 bases matching. This specimen was CD4+ or CD8+ T cells sorted from blood, taken in a trial of the OX40 agonist ivuxolimab. The clonotype comes from an adult with an advanced solid tumor such as melanoma, head and neck, liver or kidney cancer. The CDR3 is CASSYLGDPSNQPQHF. The nucleotide sequence reads TGTGCCAGCAGTTATCTGGGGGACCCTAGCAATCAGCCCCAGCATTTT.